The 18 T cell receptor beta chains listed next were all sequenced from one sample in a study of CD8+ T cells in alopecia areata. Indicated treatment: oral pan-JAK inhibitor, 5-10 mg twice daily. RNA was isolated and reverse transcribed to cDNA, the sequencing template. Assay: immunoSEQ multiplex PCR; the TCRdb copy retains only in-frame clones and omits some. The sample yields tens of thousands of clones, 35% to 55% seen once. Sequencing was performed on CD8+ T cells sorted from blood, taken around week 37, from a patient treated with tofacitinib. The receptor source for this set is a human donor with alopecia areata.

Only a few counts were recorded for this clone. The V and J genes are TRBV7-2 and TRBJ2-7, with 13 bases matching TRBD2. CDR1 and CDR2 (germline): SGHTA, FQGNSA. This CDR3 is built from 15 residues. J gave up 4 bases and V 3 bases, and 3 bases lay outside the gene matches. CDR3 in amino acids: CASSFWTSGSYEQYF. The CDR3 nucleotides read TGTGCCAGCAGCTTTTGGACTAGCGGGAGTTACGAGCAGTACTTC.

This clone is medium-sized in the sample. The rearrangement joins TRBV2 to TRBJ2-2; 7 nucleotides agree with TRBD1. Unmatched junction bases numbered 6, after V lost 3 bases and J lost 5 bases. CDR3 length equals 15 residues. Per the germline V gene, CDR1 is SNHLY and CDR2 is FYNNEI. CDR3 protein: CASSEDTGETGELFF. The CDR3 coding sequence is TGTGCCAGCAGTGAGGATACAGGGGAAACCGGGGAGCTGTTTTTT.

The chain recombines TRBV7-9 with TRBJ2-6; 9 bases align to TRBD1. Trimming removed 3 bases from V and 0 bases from J; junction bases left unmatched: 6. The CDR3 consists of 18 residues. CDR1 is SEHNR, CDR2 FQNEAQ, per germline (reference sequence). CDR3 region: CASSFDRGTSSGANVLTF. The CDR3 region has the DNA TGTGCCAGCAGCTTCGACAGGGGGACAAGCTCTGGGGCCAACGTCCTGACTTTC.

The table lists this clone with a few counts. The chain joins TRBV9 to TRBJ2-6; tentative D call: TRBD1 (5 bases). V was cut by 4 bases and J by 3 bases, with 8 bases left in between. This CDR3 region has 14 residues. CDR1 and CDR2 (germline): SGDLS, YYNGEE. The CDR3 loop reads CASSLGRGANVLTF. The DNA of the CDR3 is TGTGCCAGCAGCCTGGGGCGTGGGGCCAACGTCCTGACTTTC.

The gene calls are TRBV30 and TRBJ2-3, with TRBD2 matching 10 bases. V shed 4 bases and J 6 bases; nucleotides not matched to a gene: 10. CDR3 size: 15 residues. CDR1 is GTSNPN and CDR2 is SVGIG in the germline V gene (reference sequence). DNA for the CDR3: TGTGCCTGGAAGTTGAGCGGGGGGGAGCTTGATACGCAGTATTTT. It specifies CAWKLSGGELDTQYF.

Written as DNA, the CDR3 is TGCGCCAGCAGCCCCAAGGGACTAGCGCTAACCTACAATGAGCAGTTCTTC. Protein product: CASSPKGLALTYNEQFF. V is TRBV4-1 and J is TRBJ2-1; 10 positions match TRBD2. Germline CDR1 MGHRA, CDR2 YSYEKL. This CDR3 region has 17 residues. Germline trimming cut 4 bases from V and 2 bases from J; bases unmatched to any gene: 8.

The chain uses TRBV29-1 and TRBJ1-1; 9 nucleotides agree with TRBD1. V was clipped by 7 bases and J by 5 bases; unmatched bases: 5. Germline CDR1 SQVTM, CDR2 ANQGSEA. CDR3 size: 12 residues. Written as DNA, the CDR3 is TGCAGCGCGTGGACAGGGGAAACTGAAGCTTTCTTT. Its protein is CSAWTGETEAFF.

Comments on this clone: A far larger clone is just one base off, so this is likely a read error. The chain combines TRBV13 with TRBJ1-1; a weak D match, TRBD1 (5 bases). There are 12 residues in the CDR3. Germline-derived CDR1 and CDR2 are PRHDT and FYEKMQ (reference sequence). Trimming stripped 3 bases from V and 4 bases from J, with 6 bases between. CDR3 bases: TGTGCCAGCAGCTTCGGGACCACTGAAGCTTTCTTT. Protein product: CASSFGTTEAFF.

The chain employs TRBV7-9 and TRBJ2-1, with D tentatively TRBD2 (5 bases). Germline V gene lookup returns CDR1 SEHNR and CDR2 FQNEAQ (reference sequence). Trimming stripped 8 bases from V and 9 bases from J, with 14 bases between. The CDR3 length is 12 residues. This CDR3 reads CASVWPSPEQFF. The CDR3 DNA reads as TGTGCCAGCGTATGGCCTAGCCCTGAGCAGTTCTTC. Together with reference TRBV7-9 and TRBJ2-1, the CDR3 gives the full variable domain: DTGVSQNPRHKITKRGQNVTFRCDPISEHNRLYWYRQTLGQGPEFLTYFQNEAQLEKSRLLSDRFSAERPKGSFSTLEIQRTEQGDSAMYLCASVWPSPEQFFGPGTRLTVL.

This clone was observed a few times. V gene TRBV7-9 combines with J gene TRBJ1-3, with TRBD1 as a possible D gene (5 bases). Trimming cost V 10 bases and J 4 bases, with 14 bases left between them. The CDR3 contains 13 residues. Germline assignment: CDR1 SEHNR and CDR2 FQNEAQ (reference sequence). The CDR3 DNA reads as TGTGCCAACGGAGGAGGGGCAGGAAACACCATATATTTT. This gives the protein CANGGGAGNTIYF.

This clone was seen a handful of times. The chain links TRBV27 to TRBJ2-7; 9 positions agree with TRBD1. The CDR3 has 15 residues. The germline V gene encodes CDR1 MNHEY and CDR2 SMNVEV (reference sequence). V was pared by 5 bases and J by 2 bases, with 7 bases of the junction left unmatched. The CDR3 nucleotides read TGTGCCAGCAGTAGAGGGACAGGGAGAGCCTACGAGCAGTACTTC. It translates to CASSRGTGRAYEQYF.

This clone showed up just a few times. The J gene is TRBJ1-2, the V gene TRBV29-1; TRBD1 might be the D (5 bases). The CDR3 is 16 amino acids. The germline V gene has CDR1 SQVTM and CDR2 ANQGSEA. The V and J ends lost 0 bases and 8 bases respectively, with 22 bases between them. This CDR3 reads CSVEERAGYDGAGYTF. The CDR3 DNA is TGCAGCGTTGAAGAGAGGGCAGGGTATGATGGGGCCGGCTACACCTTC.

The V and J genes are TRBV9 and TRBJ2-2; D gene uncertain. The V end lost 0 bases, the J end lost 5 bases, and 8 bases lay between the germline ends. This CDR3 is built from 14 residues. Germline values: CDR1 SGDLS, CDR2 YYNGEE. In DNA form, the CDR3 reads TGTGCCAGCAGCGTAGAGGGTACGACCGGGGAGCTGTTTTTT. Protein: CASSVEGTTGELFF.

The CDR3 region is CASSLGGTYEQYF. DNA for the CDR3: TGTGCCAGCAGCCTCGGGGGAACCTACGAGCAGTACTTC. The V and J genes are TRBV2 and TRBJ2-7, with a tentative D call TRBD2 (6 bases). The CDR3 runs to 13 residues. Per the germline V gene, CDR1 is SNHLY and CDR2 is FYNNEI. V was pared by 6 bases and J by 2 bases, with 11 bases between.

This clone has a handful of counts. The chain recombines TRBV29-1 with TRBJ1-1; D ambiguous. The CDR3 contains 11 residues. Deletions cut 4 bases from V and 4 bases from J, with 7 bases between. Germline values: CDR1 SQVTM, CDR2 ANQGSEA. The CDR3 DNA reads as TGCAGCGTTGTTTCGGTCACTGAAGCTTTCTTT. Protein: CSVVSVTEAFF.

This clone appeared a few times. V gene TRBV29-1 combines with J gene TRBJ2-1, with 14 bases lining up with TRBD2. Trimming cost V 5 bases and J 7 bases; bases outside gene matches: 16. This CDR3 comprises 18 residues. The germline V gene encodes CDR1 SQVTM and CDR2 ANQGSEA. CDR3 sequence reads: CSVYVVGTSGSTKNEQFF. The CDR3 DNA is TGCAGCGTTTACGTCGTGGGGACTAGCGGGAGTACGAAGAATGAGCAGTTCTTC.

This rearrangement joins TRBV12-5 to TRBJ1-1; no firm D call. Germline V lookup: CDR1 LGHNT, CDR2 FRNRAP. The CDR3 is made up of 13 amino acids. Trimming cost V 7 bases and J 2 bases, with 11 bases left between them. The CDR3, as DNA: TGTGCTAGTGCCACTCGGTTAAACACTGAAGCTTTCTTT. Its protein is CASATRLNTEAFF.

This clone was detected only a few times. The chain has TRBV5-6 and TRBJ2-7, with D possibly being TRBD1 or TRBD2 (5 bases each). The CDR3 sequence is 13 residues long. CDR1 SGHDT and CDR2 YYEEEE come from the germline V gene. V lost 4 bases and J lost 4, with 12 bases in between. The CDR3 loop is CASSPLGDYEQYF. The DNA for the CDR3 is TGTGCCAGCAGCCCCCTGGGGGATTACGAGCAGTACTTC.